Sequencing of this T cell receptor beta chain was carried out in a study of T cell responses to AZD1222 COVID-19 vaccine. The CDR3 runs to 14 residues. Trimming stripped 5 bases from V and 7 bases from J, with 12 bases between. The germline V gene encodes CDR1 MNHEY and CDR2 SMNVEV (reference sequence). Study results and caveats: Recipients of AZD1222 seropositive at baseline numbered only five or six.

This clone was counted a single time. As yet, its antigen is unknown. Assay used: immunoSEQ multiplex PCR; TCRdb lists only in-frame clones, some missing. The sample lists about 130,000 clones, 94% occurring once. The chain joins TRBV27 to TRBJ1-6; D may be TRBD1 (6 bases). This TCR came from an adult in good health. Sequencing was performed on peripheral blood, taken on day 0 of AZD1222 vaccination. CDR3 sequence (DNA): TGTGCCAGCAGTCTACAGGGTTGGAATTCACCCCTCCACTTT. Translation gives CASSLQGWNSPLHF.